The sequence of this TCR beta chain was determined in a study of CD8+ T cells in alopecia areata. Regarding the study as a whole: Normal skin's resident alphabeta T cells are sequenced alongside lesional scalp T cells. Normal scalp had lower clonality than lesional scalp, with alopecia totalis/universalis lesions showing this most strongly.

Trimming stripped 4 bases from V and 1 base from J, with 13 bases between. The CDR3 totals 15 residues. Germline V CDR1 and CDR2: SGHTA, FQGNSA. Extraction and reverse transcription of RNA yielded cDNA as the sequencing template. Profiling relied on immunoSEQ multiplex PCR, and the TCRdb table lists in-frame clones only, not all of them. The profile covers roughly 120,000 clones, with 35% to 40% appearing a single time and approximately 2.8% taken by the ten largest. On this clone: Its antigen remains unidentified.

Peripheral blood and lesional scalp punch biopsies were taken from alopecia areata patients. Material: CD4+ T cells sorted from blood. This TCR was sampled from a human donor with alopecia areata. The chain joins TRBV7-2 to TRBJ2-5; perhaps D is TRBD1 or TRBD2 (6 bases each). The CDR3 nucleotides read TGTGCCAGCAGCTCCGGGGGCGGAATCCAAGAGACCCAGTACTTC. Translating it yields CASSSGGGIQETQYF. Based on the CDR3 plus reference TRBV7-2 and TRBJ2-5, the full variable domain is GAGVSQSPSNKVTEKGKDVELRCDPISGHTALYWYRQSLGQGLEFLIYFQGNSAPDKSGLPSDRFSAERTGGSVSTLTIQRTQQEDSAVYLCASSSGGGIQETQYFGPGTRLLVL.